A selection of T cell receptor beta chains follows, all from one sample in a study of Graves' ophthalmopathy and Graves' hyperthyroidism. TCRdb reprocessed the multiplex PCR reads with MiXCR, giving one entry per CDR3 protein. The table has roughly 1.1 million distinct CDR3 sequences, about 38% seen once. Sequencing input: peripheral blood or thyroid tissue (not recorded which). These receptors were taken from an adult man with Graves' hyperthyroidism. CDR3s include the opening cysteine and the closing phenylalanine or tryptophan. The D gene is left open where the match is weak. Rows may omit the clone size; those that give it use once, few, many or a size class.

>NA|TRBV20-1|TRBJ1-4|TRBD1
TGCAGTGCTGACAGGGGAATGAATGAAAAACTGTTTTTT
CSADRGMNEKLFF
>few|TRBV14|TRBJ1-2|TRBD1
TGTGCCAGCAGCCAGGCCGGGACAGGGTCTTTTAGTGGCTACACCTTC
CASSQAGTGSFSGYTF
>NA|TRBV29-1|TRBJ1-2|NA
TGCAGCGCCTACAGTACTAACTATGGCTACACCTTC
CSAYSTNYGYTF
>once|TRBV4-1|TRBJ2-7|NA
TGCGCCAGCAGACAATATTGGCTCGAGGGCTCCGAGCAGTACTTC
CASRQYWLEGSEQYF
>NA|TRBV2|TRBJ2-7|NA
TGTGCCAGCATTGCGGAACCTACCTACGAGCAGTACTTC
CASIAEPTYEQYF
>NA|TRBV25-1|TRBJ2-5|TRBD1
TGTGCCAGCAGTCACCCAGGGGGCCGGGAGACCCAGTACTTC
CASSHPGGRETQYF
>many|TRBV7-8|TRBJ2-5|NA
TGTGCCAGCAGCACCGGACGGACCCAAGAGACCCAGTACTTC
CASSTGRTQETQYF
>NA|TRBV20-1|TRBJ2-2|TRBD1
TGCAGAGCTCGGGACAGGGTGGTCGGGGAGCTGTTTTTT
CRARDRVVGELFF
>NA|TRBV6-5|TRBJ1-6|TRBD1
TGTGCCAGCTGCTCCCCTTCGGGACAGGTGGATTCACCCCTCCACTTT
CASCSPSGQVDSPLHF
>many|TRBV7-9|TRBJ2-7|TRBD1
TGTGCCAGCAGCACCTGGGACAGGCGCGGATACGAGCAGTACTTC
CASSTWDRRGYEQYF
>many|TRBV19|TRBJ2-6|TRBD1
TGTGCCACCCTGGACAGGGGCGTGGGGGCCAACGTCCTGACTTTC
CATLDRGVGANVLTF
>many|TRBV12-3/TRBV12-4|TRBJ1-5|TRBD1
TGTGCCAGCAGTAGGGACAGAAACAATCAGCCCCAGCATTTT
CASSRDRNNQPQHF
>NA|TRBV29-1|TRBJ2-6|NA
TGCAGCGTTTTGGCACCGGCAAACGTCCTGACTTTC
CSVLAPANVLTF
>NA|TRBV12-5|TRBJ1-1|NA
TGTGCTAGTGGTTTGGCAGGAGGGGCTGAAGCTTTCTTT
CASGLAGGAEAFF
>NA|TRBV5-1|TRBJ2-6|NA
TGCGCCAGCAGCCCCCATTTCGGGGCCTTGAACACTGAAGCTTTC
CASSPHFGALNTEAF
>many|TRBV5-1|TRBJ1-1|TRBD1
TGCGCCAGCAGCCCGAGACAGGGGGCAGGCACTGAAGCTTTCTTT
CASSPRQGAGTEAFF
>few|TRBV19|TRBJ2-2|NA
TGTGCCAGTAGTATTCCGGTTCGGAGGTCCACCGGGGAGCTGTTTTTT
CASSIPVRRSTGELFF
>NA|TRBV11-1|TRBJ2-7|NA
TGTGCCAGCAGCTTAGCCGTGGGGGCCGTCCGCGAGCAGTACTTC
CASSLAVGAVREQYF
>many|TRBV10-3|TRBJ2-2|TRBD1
TGTGCCATCAGATCGACAGGGCAGGATACCGGGGAGCTGTTTTTT
CAIRSTGQDTGELFF
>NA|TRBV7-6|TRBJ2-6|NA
TGTGCCAGCAGTGCGGGCAGCATCTCTGGGGCCAACGTCCTGACTTTC
CASSAGSISGANVLTF
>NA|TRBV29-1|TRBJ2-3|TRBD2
TGCAGCGTTCGTCCGGGGGGGGATACGCAGTATTTT
CSVRPGGDTQYF
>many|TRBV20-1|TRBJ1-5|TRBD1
TGCAGTGCTAGGGGACAGGGGGTGGGTCAGCCCCAGCATTTT
CSARGQGVGQPQHF
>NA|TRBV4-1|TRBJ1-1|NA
TGCGCCAGCAGCGTAAAGGGACCAAAGAACACTGAAGCTTTCTTT
CASSVKGPKNTEAFF
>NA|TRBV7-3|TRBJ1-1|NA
TGTGCCAGCAGCTCACCGGAGTGGAACACTGAAGCTTTCTTT
CASSSPEWNTEAFF
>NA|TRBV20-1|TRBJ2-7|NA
TGCAGTGCTAATAAGCGTTTCGTTGACGAGCAGTACTTC
CSANKRFVDEQYF
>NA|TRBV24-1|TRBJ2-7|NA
TGTGCCAGCAGGGGCGTCTTCGAACACTACGAGCAGTACTTC
CASRGVFEHYEQYF
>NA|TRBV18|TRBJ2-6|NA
TGTGCCAGCTCACCGGCTGCAGGTAGGAACGTCTCTGGGGCCAACGTCCTGACTTTC
CASSPAAGRNVSGANVLTF
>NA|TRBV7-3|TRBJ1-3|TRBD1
TGTGCCAGCAGCGCTCGGTACAGGGGAACTGGAAACACCATATATTTT
CASSARYRGTGNTIYF
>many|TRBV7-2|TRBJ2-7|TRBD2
TGTGCCAGCAGCGGGACTAGCGGGAACTACGAGCAGTACTTC
CASSGTSGNYEQYF
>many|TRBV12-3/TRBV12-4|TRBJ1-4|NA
TGTGCCAGCAGTTTTAGGGGTAATGAAAAACTGTTTTTT
CASSFRGNEKLFF
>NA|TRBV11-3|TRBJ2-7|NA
TGTGCCAGCAGTTCCAGGACAGCCACCTACGAGCAGTACTTC
CASSSRTATYEQYF
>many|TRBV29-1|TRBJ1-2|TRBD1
TGCAGCGTTGAAGATCATGGAGGGACAGGGGGTCCGACAACCGTATGCTACACCTTC
CSVEDHGGTGGPTTVCYTF